These 4 T cell receptor beta chains share one sample of origin, sequenced in a study of T-cell reconstitution after alpha-beta-depleted transplantation in children. It was with unique molecular identifiers that the TCRbeta library was prepared. TCRdb analysed the PCR reads with MiXCR anew, one entry per CDR3 protein. The sample comprises about 540,000 distinct CDR3 sequences, approximately 20% of which are singletons, and about 3.1% rests with the top ten. The sequencing here drew on PBMCs from the stem cell graft donor, taken from the stem cell graft. The receptors shown here come from a human donor who donated a stem cell graft to a child with acute lymphoblastic leukemia.

The table lists this clonotype with a few counts. The chain employs TRBV19 and TRBJ1-1; D remains ambiguous. Germline V gives CDR1 LNHDA, CDR2 SQIVND (reference sequence). Deletions cut 6 bases from V and 3 bases from J, with 5 bases between. The CDR3 is 11 amino acids. CDR3 in amino acids: CASRRDTEAFF. Here the CDR3 DNA reads TGTGCCAGTAGGCGGGACACTGAAGCTTTCTTT.

A single count supports this clonotype. The CDR3 bases are TGCGCCAGCAGCTTGGGTCCCCTGACAGGGTACCCTAGCACAGATACGCAGTATTTT. Protein sequence: CASSLGPLTGYPSTDTQYF. V usage is TRBV5-1 and J usage is TRBJ2-3, with 7 bases aligning to TRBD1. CDR1 is SGHRS, CDR2 YFSETQ, per germline. Trimming at V came to 0 bases and at J to 0 bases, leaving 13 bases not matched to a gene. The CDR3 totals 19 residues.

This clonotype was seen more than once but under ten times. The chain has TRBV4-2 and TRBJ1-2; possible D gene TRBD1, 6 bases. The V and J ends lost 1 base and 4 bases respectively, with 10 bases between them. The CDR3 is made up of 14 amino acids. Looked up from germline, CDR1 is LGHNA and CDR2 is YNFKEQ. CDR3 residues: CASSQGTEFYGYTF. The CDR3 DNA reads as TGTGCCAGCAGCCAAGGGACAGAGTTCTATGGCTACACCTTC.

This chain links TRBV13 with TRBJ1-5; maybe TRBD1 (6 bases). The CDR3 spans 16 residues. Trimming cost V 0 bases and J 1 base, with 10 bases left between them. Germline assignment: CDR1 PRHDT and CDR2 FYEKMQ (reference sequence). CDR3 nucleotide sequence: TGTGCCAGCAGCTTAGGTCGGGACATGAGCAATCAGCCCCAGCATTTT. Its protein is CASSLGRDMSNQPQHF.